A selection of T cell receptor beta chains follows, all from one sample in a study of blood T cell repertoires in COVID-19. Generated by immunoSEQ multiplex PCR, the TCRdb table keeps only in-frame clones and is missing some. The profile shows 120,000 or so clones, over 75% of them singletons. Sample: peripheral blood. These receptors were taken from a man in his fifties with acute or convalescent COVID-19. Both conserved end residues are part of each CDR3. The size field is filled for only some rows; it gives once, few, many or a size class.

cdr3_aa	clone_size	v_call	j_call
CASSLVENGELFF	.	TRBV5-1	TRBJ2-2
CAISSQSTGGAETQYF	once	TRBV10-3	TRBJ2-5
CASSGMAGTGPYGYTF	.	TRBV7-9	TRBJ1-2
CASMPGFRGRQAFF	.	TRBV27	TRBJ1-1
CASSGLNSGGWGTDTQYF	.	TRBV9	TRBJ2-3
CASSVVVGGGYNEQFF	.	TRBV9	TRBJ2-1
CASSLTEAEKLFF	.	TRBV27	TRBJ1-4
CASSQGLASTDTQYF	.	TRBV7-7	TRBJ2-3
CCVACGGPSGANVLTF	.	TRBV29-1	TRBJ2-6
CASSLNGLEQFF	.	TRBV12-3/TRBV12-4	TRBJ2-1
CASSPSGGGPTYEQYF	.	TRBV4-2	TRBJ2-7
CASSASGVSYEQYF	.	TRBV5-1	TRBJ2-7
CAFLRDRGLVNYGYTF	.	TRBV30	TRBJ1-2